This T cell receptor beta chain was obtained from a study of cytomegalovirus exposure and HLA in healthy donors. Amplification used 60 Vbeta primers and 13 Jbeta primers. Repertoires were generated with immunoSEQ multiplex PCR, while TCRdb's copy carries only in-frame clones and drops some. The sample holds 55,000 to 75,000 clones, over 75% seen once. This clone was picked up one time. Its antigen is currently unknown. Germline V gene data show CDR1 as SGHRS and CDR2 as YFSETQ. The CDR3 sequence is 17 residues long. V lost 3 bases and J 1 base, leaving 20 bases between the germline ends. Study-wide results and caveats: Available immune exposure information covered CMV serostatus only. By a later analysis, the bulk of CMV-associated TCR beta chains appeared HLA-restricted. In most subjects, TCR beta sequences reportedly gave accurate predictions of HLA-A and HLA-B alleles. At a 0.05 false discovery rate, a later analysis found around 17,000 TCR beta sequences to be associated with HLA alleles.

Sequencing used PBMCs. This chain joins TRBV5-1 and TRBJ2-7; maybe TRBD2 (5 bases). This receptor was taken from a young man in good health and CMV-seronegative. The CDR3 protein is CASSSPGLPGKSYEQYF. CDR3 nucleotides: TGCGCCAGCAGCTCACCCGGACTCCCGGGGAAGTCCTACGAGCAGTACTTC.